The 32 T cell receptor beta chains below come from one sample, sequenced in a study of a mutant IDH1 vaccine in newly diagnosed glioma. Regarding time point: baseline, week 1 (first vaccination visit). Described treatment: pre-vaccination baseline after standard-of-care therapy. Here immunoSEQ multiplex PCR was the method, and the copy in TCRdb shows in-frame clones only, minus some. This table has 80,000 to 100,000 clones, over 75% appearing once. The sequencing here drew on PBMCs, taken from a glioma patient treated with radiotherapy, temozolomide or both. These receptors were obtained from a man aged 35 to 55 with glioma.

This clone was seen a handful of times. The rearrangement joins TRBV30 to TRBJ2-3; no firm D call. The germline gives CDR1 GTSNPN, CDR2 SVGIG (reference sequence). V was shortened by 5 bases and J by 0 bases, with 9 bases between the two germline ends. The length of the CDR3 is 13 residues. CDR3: CAWQAPSTDTQYF. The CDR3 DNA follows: TGTGCCTGGCAGGCCCCTAGCACAGATACGCAGTATTTT.

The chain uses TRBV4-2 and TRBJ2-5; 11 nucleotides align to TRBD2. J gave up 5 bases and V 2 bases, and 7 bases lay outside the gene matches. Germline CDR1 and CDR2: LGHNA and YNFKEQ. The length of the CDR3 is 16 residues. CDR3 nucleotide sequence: TGTGCCAGCAGCCAATCGGGACTAGCGGTCCGTGAGACCCAGTACTTC. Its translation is CASSQSGLAVRETQYF.

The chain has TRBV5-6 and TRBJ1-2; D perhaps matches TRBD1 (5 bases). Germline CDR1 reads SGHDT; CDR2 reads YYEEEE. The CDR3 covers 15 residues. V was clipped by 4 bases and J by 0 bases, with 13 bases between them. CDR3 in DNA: TGTGCCAGCAGCGCACCGGGACGATCTAACTATGGCTACACCTTC. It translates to CASSAPGRSNYGYTF.

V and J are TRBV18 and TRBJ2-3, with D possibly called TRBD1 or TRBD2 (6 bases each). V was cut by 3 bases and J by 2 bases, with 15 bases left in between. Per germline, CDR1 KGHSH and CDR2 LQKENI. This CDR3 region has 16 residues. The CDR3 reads CASSPGAGRITDTQYF. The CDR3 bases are TGTGCCAGCTCACCGGGGGCGGGGCGAATCACAGATACGCAGTATTTT.

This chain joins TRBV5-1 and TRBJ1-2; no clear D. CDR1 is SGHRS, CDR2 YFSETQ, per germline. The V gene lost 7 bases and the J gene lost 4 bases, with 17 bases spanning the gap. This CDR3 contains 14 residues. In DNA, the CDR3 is TGCGCCAGCCGCCTTGATTCGGTAGGCTATGGCTACACCTTC. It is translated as CASRLDSVGYGYTF.

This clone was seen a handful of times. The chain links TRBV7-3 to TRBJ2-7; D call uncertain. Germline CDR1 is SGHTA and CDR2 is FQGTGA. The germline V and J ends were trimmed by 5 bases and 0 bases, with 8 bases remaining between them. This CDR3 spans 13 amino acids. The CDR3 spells CASSPDASYEQYF. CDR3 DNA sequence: TGTGCCAGCAGCCCTGACGCCTCCTACGAGCAGTACTTC.

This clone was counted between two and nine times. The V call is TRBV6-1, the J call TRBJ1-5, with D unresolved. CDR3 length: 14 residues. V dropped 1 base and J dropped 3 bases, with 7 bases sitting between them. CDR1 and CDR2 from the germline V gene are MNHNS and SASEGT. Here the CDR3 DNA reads TGTGCCAGCAGTGAAGTCAGAAACAATCAGCCCCAGCATTTT. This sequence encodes CASSEVRNNQPQHF.

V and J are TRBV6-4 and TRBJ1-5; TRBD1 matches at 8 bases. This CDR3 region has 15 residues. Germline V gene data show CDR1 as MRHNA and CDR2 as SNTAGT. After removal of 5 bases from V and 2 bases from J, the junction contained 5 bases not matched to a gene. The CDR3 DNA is TGTGCCAGCAGTCCGACAGGGGTTGGCAATCAGCCCCAGCATTTT. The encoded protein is CASSPTGVGNQPQHF.

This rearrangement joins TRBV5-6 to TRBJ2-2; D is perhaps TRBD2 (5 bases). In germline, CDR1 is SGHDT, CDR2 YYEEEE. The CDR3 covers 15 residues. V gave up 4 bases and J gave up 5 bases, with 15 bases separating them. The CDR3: CASSPGILGTGELFF. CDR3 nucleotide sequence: TGTGCCAGCAGCCCCGGGATCCTTGGGACCGGGGAGCTGTTTTTT.

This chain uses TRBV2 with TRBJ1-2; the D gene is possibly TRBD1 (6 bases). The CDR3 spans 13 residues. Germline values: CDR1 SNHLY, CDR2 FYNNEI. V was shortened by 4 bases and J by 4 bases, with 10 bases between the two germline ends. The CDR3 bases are TGTGCCAGCAGTGCCGGACAGTTCTATGGCTACACCTTC. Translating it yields CASSAGQFYGYTF.

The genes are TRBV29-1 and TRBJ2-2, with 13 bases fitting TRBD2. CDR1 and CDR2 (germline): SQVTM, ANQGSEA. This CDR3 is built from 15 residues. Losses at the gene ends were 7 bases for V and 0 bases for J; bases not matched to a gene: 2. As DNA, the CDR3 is TGCAGCGCCGGGACTAGCGGGACGAACACCGGGGAGCTGTTTTTT. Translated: CSAGTSGTNTGELFF.

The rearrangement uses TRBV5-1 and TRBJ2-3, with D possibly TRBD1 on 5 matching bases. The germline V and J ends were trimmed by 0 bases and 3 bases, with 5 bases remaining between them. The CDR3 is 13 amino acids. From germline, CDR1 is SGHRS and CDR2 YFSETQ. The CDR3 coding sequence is TGCGCCAGCAGCTTGGACAGGACAGATACGCAGTATTTT. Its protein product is CASSLDRTDTQYF.

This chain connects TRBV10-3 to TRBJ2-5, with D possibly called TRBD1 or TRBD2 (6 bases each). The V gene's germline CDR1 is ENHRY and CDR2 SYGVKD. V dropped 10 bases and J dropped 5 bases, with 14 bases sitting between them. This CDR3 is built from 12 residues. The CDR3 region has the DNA TGTGCCACTGTGGGGGCGGGGGAGACCCAGTACTTC. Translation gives CATVGAGETQYF.

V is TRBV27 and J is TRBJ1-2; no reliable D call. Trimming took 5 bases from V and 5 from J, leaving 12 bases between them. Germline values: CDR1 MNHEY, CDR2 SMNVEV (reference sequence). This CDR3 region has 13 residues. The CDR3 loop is CASSQRTGYGYTF. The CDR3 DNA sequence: TGTGCCAGCAGTCAACGGACGGGGTATGGCTACACCTTC.

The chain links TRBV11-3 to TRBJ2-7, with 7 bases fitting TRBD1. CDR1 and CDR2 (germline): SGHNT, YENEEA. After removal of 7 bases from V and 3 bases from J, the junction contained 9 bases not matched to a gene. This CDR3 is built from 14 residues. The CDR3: CASTSDRVDYEQYF. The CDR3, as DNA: TGTGCCAGCACCTCTGACAGGGTGGACTACGAGCAGTACTTC.

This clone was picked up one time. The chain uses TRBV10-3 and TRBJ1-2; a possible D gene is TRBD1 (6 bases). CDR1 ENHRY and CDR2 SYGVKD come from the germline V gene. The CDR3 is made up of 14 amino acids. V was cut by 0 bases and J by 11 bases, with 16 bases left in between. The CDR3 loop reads CAISESETGFWYTF. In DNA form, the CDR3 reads TGTGCCATCAGTGAGTCAGAGACAGGTTTCTGGTACACCTTC.

This chain's CDR3 is CASTLGTAINEKLFF. For the CDR3, the DNA is TGTGCCAGCACCCTGGGGACAGCGATTAATGAAAAACTGTTTTTT. This chain joins TRBV7-2 and TRBJ1-4; 7 positions match TRBD1. V trimming: 7 bases; J trimming: 4 bases; junction bases outside the gene matches: 9. The CDR3 is 15 residues long. Germline V gene lookup returns CDR1 SGHTA and CDR2 FQGNSA.

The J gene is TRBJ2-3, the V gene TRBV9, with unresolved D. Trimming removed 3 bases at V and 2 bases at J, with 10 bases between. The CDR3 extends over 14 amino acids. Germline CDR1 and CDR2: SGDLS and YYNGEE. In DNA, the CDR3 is TGTGCCAGCAGCGGCGGCGTTCACACAGATACGCAGTATTTT. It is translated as CASSGGVHTDTQYF.

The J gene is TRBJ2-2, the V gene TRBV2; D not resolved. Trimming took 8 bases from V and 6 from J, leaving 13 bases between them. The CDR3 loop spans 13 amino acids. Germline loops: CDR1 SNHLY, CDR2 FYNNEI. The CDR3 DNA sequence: TGTGCCAGCGGGCCCTTTATGTCCGGGGAGCTGTTTTTT. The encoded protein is CASGPFMSGELFF. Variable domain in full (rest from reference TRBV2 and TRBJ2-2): EPEVTQTPSHQVTQMGQEVILRCVPISNHLYFYWYRQILGQKVEFLVSFYNNEISEKSEIFDDQFSVERPDGSNFTLKIRSTKLEDSAMYFCASGPFMSGELFFGEGSRLTVL.

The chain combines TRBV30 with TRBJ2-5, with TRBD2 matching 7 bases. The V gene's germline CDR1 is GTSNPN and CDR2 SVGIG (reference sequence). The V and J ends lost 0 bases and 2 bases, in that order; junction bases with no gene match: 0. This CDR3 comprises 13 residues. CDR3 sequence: CAWSVGGQETQYF. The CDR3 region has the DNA TGTGCCTGGAGTGTGGGGGGGCAAGAGACCCAGTACTTC.

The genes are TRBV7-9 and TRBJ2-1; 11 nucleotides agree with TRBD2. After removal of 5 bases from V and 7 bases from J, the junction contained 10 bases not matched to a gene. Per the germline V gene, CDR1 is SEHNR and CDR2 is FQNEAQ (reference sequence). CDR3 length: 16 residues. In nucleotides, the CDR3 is TGTGCCAGCAGCCGCCCGACTAGCGGGGTATGGAATGAGCAGTTCTTC. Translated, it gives CASSRPTSGVWNEQFF.

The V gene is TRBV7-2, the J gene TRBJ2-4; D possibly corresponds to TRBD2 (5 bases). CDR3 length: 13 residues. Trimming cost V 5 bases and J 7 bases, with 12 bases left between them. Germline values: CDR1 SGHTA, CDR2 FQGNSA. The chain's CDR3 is CASSPQRANIQYF. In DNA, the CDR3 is TGTGCCAGCAGCCCACAGAGGGCCAACATTCAGTACTTC.

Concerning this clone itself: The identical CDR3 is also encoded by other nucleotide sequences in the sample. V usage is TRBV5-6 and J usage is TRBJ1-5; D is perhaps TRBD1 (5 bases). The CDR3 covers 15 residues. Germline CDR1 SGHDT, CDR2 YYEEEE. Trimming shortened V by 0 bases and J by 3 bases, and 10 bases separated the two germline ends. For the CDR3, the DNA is TGTGCCAGCAGCTTGGGCAGGGCTTTCAATCAGCCCCAGCATTTT. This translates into CASSLGRAFNQPQHF.

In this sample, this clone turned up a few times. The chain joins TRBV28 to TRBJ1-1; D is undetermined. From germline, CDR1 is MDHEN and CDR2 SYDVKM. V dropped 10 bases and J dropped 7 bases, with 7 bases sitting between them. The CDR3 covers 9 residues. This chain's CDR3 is CATEGEAFF. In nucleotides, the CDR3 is TGTGCCACCGAGGGTGAAGCTTTCTTT. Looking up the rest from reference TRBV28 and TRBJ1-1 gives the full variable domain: DVKVTQSSRYLVKRTGEKVFLECVQDMDHENMFWYRQDPGLGLRLIYFSYDVKMKEKGDIPEGYSVSREKKERFSLILESASTNQTSMYLCATEGEAFFGQGTRLTVV.

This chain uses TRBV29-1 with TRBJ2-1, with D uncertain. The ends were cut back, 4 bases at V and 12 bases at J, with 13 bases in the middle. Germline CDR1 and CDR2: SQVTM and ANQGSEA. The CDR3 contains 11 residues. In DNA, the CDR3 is TGCAGCGTTGTCCCAGATAGTGTGCAGTTCTTC. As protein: CSVVPDSVQFF.

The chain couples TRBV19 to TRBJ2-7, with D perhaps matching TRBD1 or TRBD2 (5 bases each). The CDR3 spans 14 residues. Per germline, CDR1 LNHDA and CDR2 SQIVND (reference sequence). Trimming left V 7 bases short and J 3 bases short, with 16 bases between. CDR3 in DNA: TGTGCCAGTAAGGAGTGGGGGAGTAACTACGAGCAGTACTTC. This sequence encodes CASKEWGSNYEQYF.

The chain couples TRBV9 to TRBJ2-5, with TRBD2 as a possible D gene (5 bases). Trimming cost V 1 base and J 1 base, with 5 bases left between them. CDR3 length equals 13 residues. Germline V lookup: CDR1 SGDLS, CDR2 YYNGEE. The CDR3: CASSVTSQETQYF. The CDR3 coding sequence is TGTGCCAGCAGCGTAACTAGCCAAGAGACCCAGTACTTC.

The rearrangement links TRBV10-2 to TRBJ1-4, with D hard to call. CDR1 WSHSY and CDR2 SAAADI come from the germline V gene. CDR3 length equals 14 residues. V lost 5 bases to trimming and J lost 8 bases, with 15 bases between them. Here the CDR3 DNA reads TGCGCCAGCAGTACGTGGGGAGTTTCAGAAAAACTGTTTTTT. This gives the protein CASSTWGVSEKLFF.

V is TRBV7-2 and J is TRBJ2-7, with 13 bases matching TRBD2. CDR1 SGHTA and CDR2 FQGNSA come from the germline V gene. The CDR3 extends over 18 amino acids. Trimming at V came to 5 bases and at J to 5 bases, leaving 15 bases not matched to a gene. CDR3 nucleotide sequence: TGTGCCAGCAGCCAACAACCACTAGCGGGGGGGGACTGGAACGAGCAGTACTTC. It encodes CASSQQPLAGGDWNEQYF.

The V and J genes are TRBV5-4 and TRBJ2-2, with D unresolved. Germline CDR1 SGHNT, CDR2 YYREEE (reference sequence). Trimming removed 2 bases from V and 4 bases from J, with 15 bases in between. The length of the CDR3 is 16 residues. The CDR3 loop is CASSFVGSIFTGELFF. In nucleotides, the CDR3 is TGTGCCAGCAGCTTCGTAGGATCTATATTCACCGGGGAGCTGTTTTTT.

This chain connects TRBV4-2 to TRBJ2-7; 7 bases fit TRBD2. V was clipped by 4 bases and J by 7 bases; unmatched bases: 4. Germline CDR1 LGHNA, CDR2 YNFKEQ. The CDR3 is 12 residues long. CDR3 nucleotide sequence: TGTGCCAGCAGCCCCCTCGGGGGGGAGCAGTACTTC. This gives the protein CASSPLGGEQYF.

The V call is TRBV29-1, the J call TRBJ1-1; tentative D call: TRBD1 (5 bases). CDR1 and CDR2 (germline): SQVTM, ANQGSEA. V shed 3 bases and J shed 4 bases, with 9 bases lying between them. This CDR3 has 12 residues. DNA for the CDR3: TGCAGCGTTGAGTGGGGGGGCACTGAAGCTTTCTTT. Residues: CSVEWGGTEAFF.